These T cell receptor beta chains were read from a single sample in a study of T cell responses to AZD1222 COVID-19 vaccine. The method was immunoSEQ multiplex PCR; TCRdb's version includes in-frame clones alone and lacks a portion of them. The repertoire holds about 120,000 clones, 80% to 90% seen once, with under 11% in the top ten. The material was peripheral blood, obtained on day 0 of AZD1222 vaccination. These receptors originate from an adult in good health. The CDR3 runs from the conserved cysteine through the conserved F or W. A D gene is named only where the DNA matches it firmly. Not every row has a clone size; where given, it reads once, few, many or a size class.

-	-	TRBV9	TRBJ2-7	CASSPRTGWEGEQYF	TGTGCCAGCAGCCCCCGGACAGGGTGGGAGGGCGAGCAGTACTTC
-	once	TRBV5-1	TRBJ1-1	CASSLAAQHGGTEAFF	TGCGCCAGCAGCTTGGCCGCACAACACGGAGGAACTGAAGCTTTCTTT
-	-	TRBV4-1	TRBJ2-2	CASSQRAGINTGELFF	TGCGCCAGCAGCCAAAGGGCAGGGATTAACACCGGGGAGCTGTTTTTT
-	-	TRBV11-2	TRBJ2-7	CASSLGTGAYEQYF	TGTGCCAGCAGCTTAGGGACTGGAGCCTACGAGCAGTACTTC
-	few	TRBV27	TRBJ2-5	CASSPSGETQYF	TGTGCCAGCAGTCCCTCCGGGGAGACCCAGTACTTC
-	-	TRBV2	TRBJ1-1	CASAGRGATEAFF	TGTGCCAGCGCTGGGCGGGGGGCCACTGAAGCTTTCTTT
-	few	TRBV4-2	TRBJ1-5	CASSQDPDSNQPQHF	TGTGCCAGCAGCCAAGATCCAGACAGCAATCAGCCCCAGCATTTT
TRBD1	few	TRBV4-1	TRBJ2-5	CASSQRIVGTGEETQYF	TGCGCCAGCAGCCAAAGGATCGTAGGGACAGGGGAAGAGACCCAGTACTTC
-	-	TRBV7-9	TRBJ2-3	CASSLWGTDTQYF	TGTGCCAGCAGCTTATGGGGCACAGATACGCAGTATTTT
TRBD1	-	TRBV11-1	TRBJ1-1	CASSGNRGRGATEAFF	TGTGCCAGCAGCGGCAACAGGGGGCGAGGGGCCACTGAAGCTTTCTTT
TRBD1	-	TRBV5-1	TRBJ1-4	CASSLAGQGNEKLFF	TGCGCCAGCAGCTTAGCGGGACAGGGGAATGAAAAACTGTTTTTT
TRBD2	once	TRBV4-3	TRBJ2-1	CASSQEVAGGREQFF	TGCGCCAGCAGCCAAGAGGTAGCGGGAGGAAGGGAGCAGTTCTTC
-	-	TRBV18	TRBJ2-6	CASSPLDSPISGANVLTF	TGTGCCAGCTCACCGCTGGACAGCCCTATCTCTGGGGCCAACGTCCTGACTTTC
-	-	TRBV5-1	TRBJ2-3	CASRNTGSDTQYF	TGCGCCAGCAGAAACACAGGGTCGGATACGCAGTATTTT
-	-	TRBV11-2	TRBJ2-2	CASSLGGAGELFF	TGTGCCAGCAGCTTAGGAGGAGCCGGGGAGCTGTTTTTT
-	-	TRBV4-1	TRBJ2-7	CASSHVAGANEQYF	TGCGCCAGCAGCCACGTTGCAGGGGCCAACGAGCAGTACTTC
-	few	TRBV7-9	TRBJ2-7	CASSYRDVNEQYF	TGTGCCAGCAGCTACAGGGACGTCAACGAGCAGTACTTC
-	-	TRBV5-1	TRBJ2-7	CASSTLDKGPSYEQYF	TGCGCCAGCAGCACCCTTGACAAGGGTCCCTCCTACGAGCAGTACTTC
TRBD1	-	TRBV5-1	TRBJ2-5	CASSWTGVFGETQYF	TGCGCCAGCAGCTGGACAGGGGTGTTTGGAGAGACCCAGTACTTC
-	-	TRBV2	TRBJ1-4	CASSEAPGSGGKLFF	TGTGCCAGCAGTGAAGCGCCAGGCTCAGGAGGGAAACTGTTTTTT
-	-	TRBV7-3	TRBJ2-1	CASSFDLYNEQFF	TGTGCCAGCAGCTTTGATCTCTACAATGAGCAGTTCTTC
TRBD1	-	TRBV20-1	TRBJ1-2	CAAGGPYGYTF	TGCGCCGCAGGGGGACCCTATGGCTACACCTTC
-	few	TRBV9	TRBJ1-2	CASSGQGLYGYTF	TGTGCCAGCAGTGGGCAGGGGCTATATGGCTACACCTTC
TRBD2	few	TRBV27	TRBJ2-1	CASRRSEKLAVNYNEQFF	TGTGCCAGCAGACGAAGCGAAAAACTAGCGGTAAACTACAATGAGCAGTTCTTC
-	-	TRBV11-2	TRBJ2-7	CASSLVGTPQYF	TGTGCCAGCAGCCTCGTCGGGACCCCGCAGTACTTC
-	once	TRBV28	TRBJ1-3	CASSFRGPSGNTIYF	TGTGCCAGCAGTTTCCGTGGGCCCTCTGGAAACACCATATATTTT
-	-	TRBV5-1	TRBJ1-1	CASSLGEGNTEAFF	TGCGCCAGCAGCTTGGGAGAGGGCAACACTGAAGCTTTCTTT
-	once	TRBV9	TRBJ1-1	CASSVRPGDTEAFF	TGTGCCAGCAGCGTCCGGCCGGGGGACACTGAAGCTTTCTTT
-	-	TRBV27	TRBJ2-2	CASSPQGRRNTGELFF	TGTGCCAGCAGTCCACAGGGCCGACGAAACACCGGGGAGCTGTTTTTT
TRBD1	-	TRBV24-1	TRBJ2-1	CATSGRDSRVNEQFF	TGTGCCACCAGTGGTAGGGACAGTCGAGTCAATGAGCAGTTCTTC
-	-	TRBV2	TRBJ2-3	CASKRTGVTDTQYF	TGTGCCAGCAAGAGGACGGGAGTCACAGATACGCAGTATTTT
TRBD1	-	TRBV6-5	TRBJ2-7	CASSYGTGGLEQYF	TGTGCCAGCAGTTACGGGACAGGGGGCCTCGAGCAGTACTTC
-	-	TRBV5-5	TRBJ1-1	CASSMGPEAFF	TGTGCCAGCAGCATGGGTCCTGAAGCTTTCTTT
-	-	TRBV19	TRBJ1-1	CASSIQGAKGEAFF	TGTGCCAGTAGTATACAAGGGGCTAAAGGTGAAGCTTTCTTT
-	-	TRBV7-2	TRBJ2-7	CASSLVALGSYEQYF	TGTGCCAGCAGCTTAGTGGCCTTGGGGTCCTACGAGCAGTACTTC
TRBD1	-	TRBV9	TRBJ1-3	CASSAGGTGSNTIYF	TGTGCCAGCAGCGCGGGGGGGACAGGGAGCAACACCATATATTTT
-	-	TRBV7-8	TRBJ2-1	CASSLSWGNEQFF	TGTGCCAGCAGCTTATCCTGGGGGAATGAGCAGTTCTTC
-	-	TRBV6-5	TRBJ1-1	CASGQQGRWTEAFF	TGTGCCAGCGGACAACAGGGAAGATGGACTGAAGCTTTCTTT
-	few	TRBV7-2	TRBJ1-1	CASSLPVRKAEAFF	TGTGCCAGCAGCTTACCAGTACGGAAGGCTGAAGCTTTCTTT
-	-	TRBV15	TRBJ2-6	CATSRGLAPGANVLTF	TGTGCCACCAGCAGAGGTTTGGCCCCTGGGGCCAACGTCCTGACTTTC
-	-	TRBV2	TRBJ1-3	CASSDARSGNTIYF	TGTGCCAGCAGTGACGCCCGCTCTGGAAACACCATATATTTT
TRBD2	few	TRBV6-1	TRBJ2-3	CASSGIVGASGRDTQYF	TGTGCCAGCAGTGGGATCGTGGGGGCTAGCGGGAGGGATACGCAGTATTTT
-	-	TRBV2	TRBJ1-3	CASSEGGTIYF	TGTGCCAGCAGTGAGGGGGGGACCATATATTTT
-	-	TRBV2	TRBJ2-5	CASRRQPPGTTETQYF	TGTGCCAGCAGACGCCAACCTCCCGGGACCACCGAGACCCAGTACTTC
-	-	TRBV15	TRBJ2-1	CATSNLALYNEQFF	TGTGCCACCAGCAATCTAGCGTTATACAATGAGCAGTTCTTC
-	-	TRBV9	TRBJ2-3	CASSSGGQLTDTQYF	TGTGCCAGCAGCTCCGGCGGGCAGCTAACAGATACGCAGTATTTT
-	-	TRBV7-3	TRBJ2-5	CASSSRTQETQYF	TGTGCCAGCAGCTCACGGACCCAAGAGACCCAGTACTTC
-	-	TRBV14	TRBJ1-1	CASSQGGGLRANTEAFF	TGTGCCAGCAGCCAAGGAGGGGGTTTAAGGGCTAACACTGAAGCTTTCTTT
TRBD2	-	TRBV6-6	TRBJ2-3	CASRLAGGSSTQYF	TGTGCCAGTAGACTAGCGGGGGGTTCCTCTACGCAGTATTTT
-	-	TRBV27	TRBJ2-1	CASSLAGTAWNEQFF	TGTGCCAGCAGTTTGGCGGGGACCGCATGGAATGAGCAGTTCTTC
-	-	TRBV7-9	TRBJ1-1	CASATAEHTEAFF	TGTGCCAGCGCAACGGCGGAGCACACTGAAGCTTTCTTT